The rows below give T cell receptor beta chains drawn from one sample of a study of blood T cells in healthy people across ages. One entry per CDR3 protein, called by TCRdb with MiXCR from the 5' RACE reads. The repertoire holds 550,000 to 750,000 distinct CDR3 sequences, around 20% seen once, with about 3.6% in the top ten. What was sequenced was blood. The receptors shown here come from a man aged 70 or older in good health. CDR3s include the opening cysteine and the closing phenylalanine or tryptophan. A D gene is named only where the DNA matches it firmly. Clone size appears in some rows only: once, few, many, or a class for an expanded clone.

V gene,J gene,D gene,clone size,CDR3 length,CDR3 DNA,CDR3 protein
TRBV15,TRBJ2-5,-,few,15,TGTGCCACCAGCAGAGCTGTCATGGGGTTGGAGACCCAGTACTTC,CATSRAVMGLETQYF
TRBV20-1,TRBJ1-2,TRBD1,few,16,TGCAGTGCTAGAGATCCTAGGACAGGGGTTCACTATGGCTACACCTTC,CSARDPRTGVHYGYTF
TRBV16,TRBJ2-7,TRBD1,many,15,TGTGCCAGCAGCCAATCTCCAGGGGGCGTTTACGAGCAGTACTTC,CASSQSPGGVYEQYF
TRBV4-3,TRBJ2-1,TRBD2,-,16,TGCGCCAGCAGCCAAGATGGAAGCGGGAGGCTCGGGCGGCAGTTCTTC,CASSQDGSGRLGRQFF
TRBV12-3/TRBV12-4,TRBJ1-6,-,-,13,TGCGCCAGCAGATCCACAGGGTATTCACCCCTCCACTTT,CASRSTGYSPLHF
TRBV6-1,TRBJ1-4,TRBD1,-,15,TGTGCCAGCAGTGAACCCGGACAGGGGTGGGAAAAACTGTTTTTT,CASSEPGQGWEKLFF
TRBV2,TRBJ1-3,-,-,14,TGTGCCAGCAGACAGGACACCTCTGGAAACACCATATATTTT,CASRQDTSGNTIYF
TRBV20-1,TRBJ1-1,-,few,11,TGCAGTGCCGAACGGGGAATTGAAGCTTTCTTT,CSAERGIEAFF
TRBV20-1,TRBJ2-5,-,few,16,TGCAGTGCTGAAGAGTGGGATAGACAGAACCAAGAGACCCAGTACTTC,CSAEEWDRQNQETQYF
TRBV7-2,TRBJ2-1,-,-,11,TGTGCCAGCAGCTTAGAATATGGGCAGTTCTTC,CASSLEYGQFF
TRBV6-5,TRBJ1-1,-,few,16,TGTGCCAGCAGTTACATCGGGGGGCGCTTGAACACTGAAGCTTTCTTT,CASSYIGGRLNTEAFF
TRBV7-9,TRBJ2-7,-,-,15,TGTGCCAGCAGCTTAGTGCCTAGTCGGGTCTACGAGCAGTACTTC,CASSLVPSRVYEQYF
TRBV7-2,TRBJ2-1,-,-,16,TGTGCCAGCAGCTTATCGGCGACAGGAGATTACAATGAGCAGTTCTTC,CASSLSATGDYNEQFF
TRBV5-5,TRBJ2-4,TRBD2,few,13,TGTGCCAGCAGCTCGGGGGGTTCGCACATTCAGTACTTC,CASSSGGSHIQYF
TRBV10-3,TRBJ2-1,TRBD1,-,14,TGTGCCATAAGTACAGGGGCTTTGGGTGATGAGCAGTTCTTC,CAISTGALGDEQFF
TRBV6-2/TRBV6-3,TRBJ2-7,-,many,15,TGTGCCAGCAGTGACGGTAAGACTAACACCTACGAGCAGTACTTC,CASSDGKTNTYEQYF
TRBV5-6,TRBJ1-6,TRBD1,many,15,TGTGCCAGCAGCACCGGGACAGGGGGTAATTCACCCCTCCACTTT,CASSTGTGGNSPLHF
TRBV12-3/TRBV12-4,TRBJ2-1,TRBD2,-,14,TGTGCCAGCAAACCGGGACTAGCGGACAATGAGCAGTTCTTC,CASKPGLADNEQFF
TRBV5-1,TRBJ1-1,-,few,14,TGCGCCAGCATCCAAGGGGGAGGGAACACTGAAGCTTTCTTT,CASIQGGGNTEAFF
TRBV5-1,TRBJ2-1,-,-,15,TGCGCCAGCAGCTTCGGGTCCGGGTCACTGAATGAGCAGTTCTTC,CASSFGSGSLNEQFF
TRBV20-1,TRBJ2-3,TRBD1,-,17,TGCAGTGCTAGGGGGGACAGGGATGGATTCCTCACAGATACGCAGTATTTT,CSARGDRDGFLTDTQYF
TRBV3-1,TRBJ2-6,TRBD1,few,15,TGTGCCAGCAGCCTCGGGACAGGGAAAGCCAACGTCCTGACTTTC,CASSLGTGKANVLTF
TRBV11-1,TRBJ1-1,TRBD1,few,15,TGTGCCAGCAGGAGACAGGGATTGGGGAACACTGAAGCTTTCTTT,CASRRQGLGNTEAFF
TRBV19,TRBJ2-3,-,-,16,TGTGCCAGTAGTATCGGAACGAGGGGTTTCACAGATACGCAGTATTTT,CASSIGTRGFTDTQYF
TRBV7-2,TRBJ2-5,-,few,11,TGTGCCAGCAGCCCGCGAGGGACCCAGTACTTC,CASSPRGTQYF
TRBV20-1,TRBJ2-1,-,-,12,TGCAGTGCTATGTGGCCTTCAACTGAGCAGTTCTTC,CSAMWPSTEQFF
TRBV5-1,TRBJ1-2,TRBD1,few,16,TGCGCCAGCAGCTTCGATCCAGGGGGAAAAGACTATGGCTACACCTTC,CASSFDPGGKDYGYTF
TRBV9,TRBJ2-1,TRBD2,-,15,TGTGCCAGCAGCGACGCCCCTAGCGGATACAATGAGCAGTTCTTC,CASSDAPSGYNEQFF
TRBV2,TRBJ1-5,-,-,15,TGTGCCAGCAGTGATCAAGGGTATAGCAATCAGCCCCAGCATTTT,CASSDQGYSNQPQHF
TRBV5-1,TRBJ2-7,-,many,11,TGCGCCAGCAGGGGCGAGGGGGAGCAGTACTTC,CASRGEGEQYF
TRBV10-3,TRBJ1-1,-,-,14,TGTGCCATCAAGTCCAGAGAAGCGAACACTGAAGCTTTCTTT,CAIKSREANTEAFF
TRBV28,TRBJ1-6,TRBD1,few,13,TGTGCCACCCCTGGACAGGGGGCCTCACCCCTCCACTTT,CATPGQGASPLHF
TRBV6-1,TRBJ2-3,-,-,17,TGTGCCAACTCGGACGCAGGACTGGGATTTAGCACAGATACGCAGTATTTT,CANSDAGLGFSTDTQYF
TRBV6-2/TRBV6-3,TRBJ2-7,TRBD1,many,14,TGTGCCAGCAACGACAGGGGTTTCTCCTACGAGCAGTACTTC,CASNDRGFSYEQYF
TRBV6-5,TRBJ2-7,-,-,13,TGTGCCAGCAGTTACTCACGAAAGACCGAGCAGTACTTC,CASSYSRKTEQYF
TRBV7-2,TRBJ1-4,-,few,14,TGTGCCAGCAGCCCTACAGGGTCGGGTGAAAAACTGTTTTTT,CASSPTGSGEKLFF